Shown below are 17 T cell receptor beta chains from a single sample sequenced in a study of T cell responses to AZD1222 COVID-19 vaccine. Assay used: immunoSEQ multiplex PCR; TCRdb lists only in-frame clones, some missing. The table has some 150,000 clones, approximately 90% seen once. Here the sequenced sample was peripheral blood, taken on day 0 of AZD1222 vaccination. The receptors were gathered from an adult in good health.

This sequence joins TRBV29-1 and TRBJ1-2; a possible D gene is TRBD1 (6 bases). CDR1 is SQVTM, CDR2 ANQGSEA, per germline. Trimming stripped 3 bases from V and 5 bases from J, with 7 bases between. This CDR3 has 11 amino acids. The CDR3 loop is CSVDRGYGYTF. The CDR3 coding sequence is TGCAGCGTTGACAGGGGATATGGCTACACCTTC.

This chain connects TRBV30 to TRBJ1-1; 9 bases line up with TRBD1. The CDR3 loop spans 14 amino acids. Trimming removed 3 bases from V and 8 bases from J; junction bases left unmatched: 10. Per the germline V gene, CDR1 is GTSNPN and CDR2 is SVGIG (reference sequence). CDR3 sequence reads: CAWSHATGGGEAFF. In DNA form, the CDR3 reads TGTGCCTGGAGCCACGCTACAGGGGGCGGAGAAGCTTTCTTT. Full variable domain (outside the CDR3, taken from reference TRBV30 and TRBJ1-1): SQTIHQWPATLVQPVGSPLSLECTVEGTSNPNLYWYRQAAGRGLQLLFYSVGIGQISSEVPQNLSASRPQDRQFILSSKKLLLSDSGFYLCAWSHATGGGEAFFGQGTRLTVV.

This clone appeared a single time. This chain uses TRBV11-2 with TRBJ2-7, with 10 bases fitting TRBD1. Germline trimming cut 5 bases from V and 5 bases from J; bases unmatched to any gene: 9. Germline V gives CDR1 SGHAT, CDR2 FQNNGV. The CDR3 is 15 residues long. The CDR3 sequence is CASSPRGTGADEQYF. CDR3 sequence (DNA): TGTGCCAGCAGCCCAAGAGGGACAGGGGCGGACGAGCAGTACTTC.

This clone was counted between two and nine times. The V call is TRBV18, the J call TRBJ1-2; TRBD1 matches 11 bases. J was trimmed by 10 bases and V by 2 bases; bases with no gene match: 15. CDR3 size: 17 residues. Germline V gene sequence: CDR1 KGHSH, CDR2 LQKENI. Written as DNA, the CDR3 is TGTGCCAGCTCACCATTTGGGACAGGGGGACCGGTCGATCTCTACACCTTC. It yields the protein CASSPFGTGGPVDLYTF.

The CDR3 loop reads CASSWGLDTGELFF. In nucleotides, the CDR3 is TGTGCCAGCAGCTGGGGACTCGACACCGGGGAGCTGTTTTTT. This chain connects TRBV7-2 to TRBJ2-2; D is perhaps TRBD2 (6 bases). CDR1 and CDR2 (germline): SGHTA, FQGNSA. This CDR3 has 14 residues. V lost 4 bases, J lost 3 bases, and 9 bases lay in between.

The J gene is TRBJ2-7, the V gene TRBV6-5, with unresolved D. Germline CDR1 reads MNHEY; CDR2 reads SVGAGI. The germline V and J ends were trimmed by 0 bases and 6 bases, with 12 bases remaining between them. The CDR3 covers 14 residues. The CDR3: CASSYSQVMGEQYF. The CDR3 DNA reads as TGTGCCAGCAGTTACTCGCAGGTTATGGGCGAGCAGTACTTC.

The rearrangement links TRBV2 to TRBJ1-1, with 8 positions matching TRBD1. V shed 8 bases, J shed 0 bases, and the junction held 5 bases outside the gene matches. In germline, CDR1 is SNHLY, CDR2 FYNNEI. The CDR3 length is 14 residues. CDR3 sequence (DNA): TGTGCCAGCGGCCAGGGGGCGCTGAACACTGAAGCTTTCTTT. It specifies CASGQGALNTEAFF.

For the CDR3, the DNA is TGCGCCAGCAGCTTGGGGGACAGGGAGGCAAAAGGTGGCTACACCTTC. Protein sequence: CASSLGDREAKGGYTF. The chain links TRBV5-1 to TRBJ1-2, with 9 nucleotides matching TRBD1. Germline CDR1 is SGHRS and CDR2 is YFSETQ. The junction had 10 bases not matched to a gene; V was cut back by 0 bases and J by 7 bases. The CDR3 sequence is 16 residues long.

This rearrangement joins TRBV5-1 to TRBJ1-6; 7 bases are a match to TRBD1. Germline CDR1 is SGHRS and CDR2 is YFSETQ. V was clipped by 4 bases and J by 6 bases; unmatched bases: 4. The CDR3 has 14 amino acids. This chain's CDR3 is CASSPGQVNSPLHF. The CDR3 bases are TGCGCCAGCAGCCCTGGACAGGTTAATTCACCCCTCCACTTT.

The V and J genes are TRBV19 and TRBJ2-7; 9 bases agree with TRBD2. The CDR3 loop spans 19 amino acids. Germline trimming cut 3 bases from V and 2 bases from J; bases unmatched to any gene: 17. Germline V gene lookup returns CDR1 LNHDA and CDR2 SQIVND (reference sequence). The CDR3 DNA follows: TGTGCCAGTAGTATGAAGGGGCGAGGACTAGCGAGTCTGACCTACGAGCAGTACTTC. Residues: CASSMKGRGLASLTYEQYF.

CDR3 region: CATSESDTQYF. CDR3 sequence (DNA): TGTGCCACCAGTGAGTCAGATACGCAGTATTTT. The chain carries TRBV24-1 and TRBJ2-3; D gene unclear. CDR1 and CDR2 from the germline V gene are KGHDR and SFDVKD. This CDR3 has 11 amino acids. V lost 4 bases, J lost 4 bases, and 2 bases lay in between.

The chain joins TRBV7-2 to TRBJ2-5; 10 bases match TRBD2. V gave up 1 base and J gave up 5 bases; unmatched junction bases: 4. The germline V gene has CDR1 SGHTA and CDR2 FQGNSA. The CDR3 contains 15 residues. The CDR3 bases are TGTGCCAGCAGCTTAGAACTAGCGGGATGGGAGACCCAGTACTTC. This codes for CASSLELAGWETQYF.

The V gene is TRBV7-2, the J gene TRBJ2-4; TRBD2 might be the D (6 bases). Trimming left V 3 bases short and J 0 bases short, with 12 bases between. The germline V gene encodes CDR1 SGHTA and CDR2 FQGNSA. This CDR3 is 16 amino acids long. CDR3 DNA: TGTGCCAGCAGCTTTAGGCCGGGACTAGCCAAAAACATTCAGTACTTC. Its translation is CASSFRPGLAKNIQYF.

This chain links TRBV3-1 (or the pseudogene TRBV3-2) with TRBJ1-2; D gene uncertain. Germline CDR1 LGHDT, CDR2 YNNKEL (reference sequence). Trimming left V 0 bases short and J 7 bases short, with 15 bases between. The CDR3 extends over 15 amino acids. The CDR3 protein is CASSQDLAAWGGYTF. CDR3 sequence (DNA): TGTGCCAGCAGCCAAGATTTAGCAGCCTGGGGTGGCTACACCTTC.

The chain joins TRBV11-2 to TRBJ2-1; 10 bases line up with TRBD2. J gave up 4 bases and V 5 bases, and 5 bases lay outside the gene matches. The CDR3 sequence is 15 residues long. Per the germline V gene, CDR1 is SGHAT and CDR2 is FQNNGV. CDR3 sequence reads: CASSPRTSGYNEQFF. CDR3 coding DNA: TGTGCCAGCAGCCCACGGACTAGCGGATACAATGAGCAGTTCTTC.

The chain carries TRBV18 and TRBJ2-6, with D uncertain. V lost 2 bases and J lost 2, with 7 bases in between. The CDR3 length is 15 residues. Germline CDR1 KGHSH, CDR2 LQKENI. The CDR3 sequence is CASSPGVPGANVLTF. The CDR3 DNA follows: TGTGCCAGCTCACCAGGGGTTCCTGGGGCCAACGTCCTGACTTTC.

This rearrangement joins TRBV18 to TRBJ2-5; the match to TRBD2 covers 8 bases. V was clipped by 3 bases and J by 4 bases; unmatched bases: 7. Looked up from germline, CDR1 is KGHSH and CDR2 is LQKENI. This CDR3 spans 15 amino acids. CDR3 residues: CASSPVSGRGETQYF. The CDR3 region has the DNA TGTGCCAGCTCACCCGTCAGCGGGAGAGGAGAGACCCAGTACTTC.